These T cell receptor beta chains were read from a single sample in a study of T cell responses to AZD1222 COVID-19 vaccine. Using immunoSEQ multiplex PCR, the repertoire was profiled, and TCRdb retains in-frame clones only, with some absent. Here the sample spans 210,000 or so clones, more than 85% being singletons. The input for sequencing was peripheral blood, taken on day 0 of MenACWY control vaccination. Every receptor here comes from an adult in good health. CDR3s include the opening cysteine and the closing phenylalanine or tryptophan. The D gene is left open where the match is weak. A row's size may be missing; if present it is once, few, many or a size class.

V	J	size	D	CDR3	DNA
TRBV18	TRBJ1-3	NA	TRBD1	CASSPIPRTGGSGNTIYF	TGTGCCAGCTCACCTATCCCGCGAACAGGGGGCTCTGGAAACACCATATATTTT
TRBV4-2	TRBJ2-5	NA	NA	CASSQSEFKETQYF	TGTGCCAGCAGCCAGAGCGAATTTAAGGAGACCCAGTACTTC
TRBV5-1	TRBJ1-5	NA	NA	CASSLDGGKQPQHF	TGCGCCAGCAGCTTGGACGGGGGCAAACAGCCCCAGCATTTT
TRBV19	TRBJ1-3	NA	TRBD1	CASCGQGRMNTIYF	TGTGCCAGTTGCGGACAGGGGAGGATGAACACCATATATTTT
TRBV7-9	TRBJ1-3	NA	NA	CASSFRSGNTIYF	TGTGCCAGCAGCTTTCGCTCTGGAAACACCATATATTTT
TRBV10-3	TRBJ1-6	few	NA	CAISEPGSDSPLHF	TGTGCCATCAGTGAACCGGGATCAGACTCACCCCTCCACTTT
TRBV6-6	TRBJ2-5	NA	TRBD2	CATSQLAAEETQYF	TGTGCCACCTCCCAACTAGCGGCGGAAGAGACCCAGTACTTC
TRBV30	TRBJ1-5	NA	TRBD1	CAWSVQGGGSNQPQHF	TGTGCCTGGAGTGTACAGGGGGGAGGTAGCAATCAGCCCCAGCATTTT
TRBV5-4	TRBJ2-7	NA	NA	CASSLGRSYEQYF	TGTGCCAGCAGCTTGGGCCGCTCCTACGAGCAGTACTTC
TRBV30	TRBJ1-2	NA	NA	CAWSVLWGYGYTF	TGTGCCTGGAGTGTACTATGGGGGTATGGCTACACCTTC
TRBV9	TRBJ1-1	NA	TRBD1	CASSKRQGGTEAFF	TGTGCCAGCAGCAAACGACAGGGGGGCACTGAAGCTTTCTTT
TRBV6-2/TRBV6-3	TRBJ1-5	NA	NA	CASSAQGFSNQPQHF	TGTGCCAGCAGTGCCCAGGGGTTTAGCAATCAGCCCCAGCATTTT
TRBV7-3	TRBJ2-5	NA	NA	CASSWGLGETQYF	TGTGCCAGCAGCTGGGGACTTGGGGAGACCCAGTACTTC
TRBV4-1	TRBJ1-6	NA	TRBD1	CASSQGDRGLLSPLHF	TGCGCCAGCAGCCAAGGGGACAGGGGATTATTGTCACCCCTCCACTTT
TRBV7-9	TRBJ1-5	once	NA	CASSPDSYQPQHF	TGTGCCAGCAGCCCGGACAGTTATCAGCCCCAGCATTTT
TRBV2	TRBJ2-5	NA	NA	CAGKGHLQETQYF	TGTGCCGGGAAGGGACATCTCCAAGAGACCCAGTACTTC
TRBV5-1	TRBJ1-4	NA	TRBD1	CASSDKPGQLNEKLFF	TGCGCCAGCAGCGATAAACCGGGACAGTTGAATGAAAAACTGTTTTTT
TRBV19	TRBJ1-2	NA	NA	CASSIDSGAYGYTF	TGTGCCAGTAGTATAGATTCAGGGGCCTATGGCTACACCTTC
TRBV3-1/TRBV3-2	TRBJ1-3	NA	NA	CASSQGLTGPFGNTIYF	TGTGCCAGCAGCCAAGGCCTGACAGGTCCGTTTGGAAACACCATATATTTT
TRBV30	TRBJ1-2	NA	TRBD1	CAWSPTGGRYGYTF	TGTGCCTGGAGCCCCACAGGGGGAAGGTATGGCTACACCTTC
TRBV5-5	TRBJ1-3	NA	NA	CASSLAPSSGNTIYF	TGTGCCAGCAGCTTGGCACCAAGCTCTGGAAACACCATATATTTT
TRBV6-5	TRBJ1-2	NA	NA	CASSEGGYGYTF	TGTGCCAGCAGCGAGGGGGGCTATGGCTACACCTTC
TRBV19	TRBJ2-2	NA	NA	CASSMGGLSGELFF	TGTGCCAGTAGTATGGGGGGCCTAAGCGGGGAGCTGTTTTTT
TRBV2	TRBJ1-1	NA	TRBD1	CASATQGGLGTEAFF	TGTGCCAGCGCGACACAGGGGGGACTGGGAACTGAAGCTTTCTTT
TRBV7-2	TRBJ1-5	NA	TRBD1	CASSFRTGGGEPQHF	TGTGCCAGCAGCTTTAGGACAGGGGGCGGGGAGCCCCAGCATTTT
TRBV5-1	TRBJ2-3	NA	TRBD2	CASREEDTQYF	TGCGCCAGCCGGGAGGAGGATACGCAGTATTTT
TRBV30	TRBJ2-3	NA	NA	CALTAGSVTQYF	TGTGCCTTAACCGCCGGGAGTGTAACGCAGTATTTT
TRBV2	TRBJ1-2	NA	TRBD1	CASSAGTGYGYTF	TGTGCCAGCAGCGCCGGGACAGGGTATGGCTACACCTTC
TRBV7-9	TRBJ1-6	NA	NA	CASSTIDSPLHF	TGTGCCAGCAGCACTATTGATTCACCCCTCCACTTT